This is a list of T cell receptor beta chains from one sample in a study of blood T cell repertoires in COVID-19. Clones were sequenced by immunoSEQ multiplex PCR, and TCRdb holds only the in-frame ones, with some missing. There are about 240,000 clones in the sample; roughly 87% occur only once, and approximately 7.6% lies in the top ten. The sequenced sample consisted of peripheral blood. These receptors all stem from a man between 60 and 70 years old who had recovered from COVID-19. CDR3s include the opening cysteine and the closing phenylalanine or tryptophan. D genes are given only for firm matches. The size entry is marked missing in some rows and otherwise reads once, few, many or a size class.

CDR3aa: CASKGQGIGYTF
CDR3nt: TGTGCCAGCAAAGGACAGGGAATCGGCTACACCTTC
j_gene: TRBJ1-2
abundance: .
d_gene: TRBD1
v_gene: TRBV12-3/TRBV12-4

CDR3aa: CATSDPDRREAFF
CDR3nt: TGTGCCACCAGTGACCCGGACAGACGTGAAGCTTTCTTT
j_gene: TRBJ1-1
abundance: .
d_gene: .
v_gene: TRBV24-1

CDR3aa: CASSPLAYEQYF
CDR3nt: TGTGCCAGCAGTCCCCTGGCTTACGAGCAGTACTTC
j_gene: TRBJ2-7
abundance: once
d_gene: .
v_gene: TRBV28

CDR3aa: CASSLRDRGYEQYF
CDR3nt: TGTGCCAGCAGCCTCCGGGACAGGGGCTACGAGCAGTACTTC
j_gene: TRBJ2-7
abundance: .
d_gene: TRBD1
v_gene: TRBV4-2

CDR3aa: CASSLDDRGPDEQFF
CDR3nt: TGTGCCAGCAGCTTGGACGACAGGGGGCCCGATGAGCAGTTCTTC
j_gene: TRBJ2-1
abundance: .
d_gene: TRBD1
v_gene: TRBV5-6

CDR3aa: CASSLGTSGGRETQYF
CDR3nt: TGTGCCAGCAGCCTCGGGACTAGCGGGGGTCGGGAGACCCAGTACTTC
j_gene: TRBJ2-5
abundance: .
d_gene: TRBD2
v_gene: TRBV9

CDR3aa: CASSLQETQYF
CDR3nt: TGCGCCAGCAGCCTGCAAGAGACCCAGTACTTC
j_gene: TRBJ2-5
abundance: .
d_gene: .
v_gene: TRBV5-1

CDR3aa: CSMGQRFTDTQYF
CDR3nt: TGCAGCATGGGACAGAGATTCACAGATACGCAGTATTTT
j_gene: TRBJ2-3
abundance: .
d_gene: TRBD1
v_gene: TRBV29-1

CDR3aa: CASIRGLLNTGELFF
CDR3nt: TGTGCCAGCATAAGGGGACTACTAAACACCGGGGAGCTGTTTTTT
j_gene: TRBJ2-2
abundance: .
d_gene: TRBD2
v_gene: TRBV6-5

CDR3aa: CASSFGTGQGQPQHF
CDR3nt: TGTGCCAGCAGCTTCGGGACAGGGCAAGGTCAGCCCCAGCATTTT
j_gene: TRBJ1-5
abundance: many
d_gene: TRBD1
v_gene: TRBV7-9

CDR3aa: CASRLSIGADTQYF
CDR3nt: TGTGCCAGCAGACTCAGTATTGGAGCAGATACGCAGTATTTT
j_gene: TRBJ2-3
abundance: .
d_gene: .
v_gene: TRBV6-5

CDR3aa: CATSEPSGGNQPQHF
CDR3nt: TGTGCCACCAGTGAGCCATCAGGGGGCAATCAGCCCCAGCATTTT
j_gene: TRBJ1-5
abundance: .
d_gene: .
v_gene: TRBV24-1

CDR3aa: CASSPLYSRDRQETQYF
CDR3nt: TGTGCCAGCAGTCCGCTTTATTCGAGGGACAGGCAAGAGACCCAGTACTTC
j_gene: TRBJ2-5
abundance: .
d_gene: TRBD1
v_gene: TRBV28

CDR3aa: CASSYRWDKYEQYF
CDR3nt: TGTGCCAGCAGTTACCGGTGGGACAAATACGAGCAGTACTTC
j_gene: TRBJ2-7
abundance: once
d_gene: .
v_gene: TRBV6-5

CDR3aa: CSVEDLRGKSYGYTF
CDR3nt: TGCAGCGTTGAAGATCTCAGGGGGAAAAGCTATGGCTACACCTTC
j_gene: TRBJ1-2
abundance: .
d_gene: TRBD1
v_gene: TRBV29-1

CDR3aa: CASNFERDNEQFF
CDR3nt: TGTGCCAGCAATTTTGAGAGGGACAATGAGCAGTTCTTC
j_gene: TRBJ2-1
abundance: .
d_gene: .
v_gene: TRBV2

CDR3aa: CAISEGVGSDTQYF
CDR3nt: TGTGCCATCAGTGAGGGAGTTGGATCAGATACGCAGTATTTT
j_gene: TRBJ2-3
abundance: .
d_gene: .
v_gene: TRBV10-3

CDR3aa: CASSPLPDTQYF
CDR3nt: TGTGCCAGCAGCCCCCTCCCAGATACGCAGTATTTT
j_gene: TRBJ2-3
abundance: once
d_gene: .
v_gene: TRBV5-4

CDR3aa: CASTLGGQPQHF
CDR3nt: TGTGCCAGCACCCTCGGGGGACAGCCCCAGCATTTT
j_gene: TRBJ1-5
abundance: once
d_gene: .
v_gene: TRBV12-3/TRBV12-4

CDR3aa: CASSWTRQGRGEKLFF
CDR3nt: TGTGCCAGCAGCTGGACGCGACAGGGGAGGGGTGAAAAACTGTTTTTT
j_gene: TRBJ1-4
abundance: .
d_gene: TRBD1
v_gene: TRBV5-4

CDR3aa: CASSLPGQGGGYTF
CDR3nt: TGTGCCAGCAGCCTACCGGGACAGGGGGGTGGCTACACCTTC
j_gene: TRBJ1-2
abundance: .
d_gene: TRBD1
v_gene: TRBV3-1/TRBV3-2

CDR3aa: CASSLARGSNEQFF
CDR3nt: TGTGCCAGCAGCTTAGCGAGAGGAAGCAATGAGCAGTTCTTC
j_gene: TRBJ2-1
abundance: .
d_gene: .
v_gene: TRBV7-7

CDR3aa: CASSEGGVLTEAFF
CDR3nt: TGTGCCAGCAGTGAGGGAGGGGTCCTCACTGAAGCTTTCTTT
j_gene: TRBJ1-1
abundance: .
d_gene: .
v_gene: TRBV6-1

CDR3aa: CASSPLGQGRTGELFF
CDR3nt: TGCGCCAGCAGCCCATTAGGACAGGGCCGGACCGGGGAGCTGTTTTTT
j_gene: TRBJ2-2
abundance: few
d_gene: TRBD1
v_gene: TRBV5-1

CDR3aa: CASSLTTTMNTEAFF
CDR3nt: TGCGCCAGCAGCTTGACAACTACCATGAACACTGAAGCTTTCTTT
j_gene: TRBJ1-1
abundance: .
d_gene: .
v_gene: TRBV5-1

CDR3aa: CASSLLQTYNSPLHF
CDR3nt: TGCGCCAGCAGCTTGCTACAGACATATAATTCACCCCTCCACTTT
j_gene: TRBJ1-6
abundance: .
d_gene: .
v_gene: TRBV5-1

CDR3aa: CASSYPDRGVRKTQYF
CDR3nt: TGTGCCAGCAGTTACCCCGACAGGGGGGTGCGAAAGACCCAGTACTTC
j_gene: TRBJ2-5
abundance: .
d_gene: TRBD1
v_gene: TRBV6-7

CDR3aa: CASSRSGQQETQYF
CDR3nt: TGCGCCAGCAGCAGATCCGGACAGCAAGAGACCCAGTACTTC
j_gene: TRBJ2-5
abundance: .
d_gene: .
v_gene: TRBV5-1

CDR3aa: CASSKGEDYRLEAFF
CDR3nt: TGTGCCAGTAGTAAAGGGGAGGATTATCGACTTGAAGCTTTCTTT
j_gene: TRBJ1-1
abundance: once
d_gene: .
v_gene: TRBV19

CDR3aa: CASSTTGKAGELFF
CDR3nt: TGTGCCAGTAGTACGACAGGGAAGGCCGGGGAGCTGTTTTTT
j_gene: TRBJ2-2
abundance: .
d_gene: TRBD1
v_gene: TRBV19

CDR3aa: CASSPRTGLNTEAFF
CDR3nt: TGTGCCAGCAGCCCACGGACAGGGTTGAACACTGAAGCTTTCTTT
j_gene: TRBJ1-1
abundance: once
d_gene: TRBD1
v_gene: TRBV7-9

CDR3aa: CASSVQQGGNSPLHF
CDR3nt: TGTGCCAGCAGTGTACAGCAGGGTGGTAATTCACCCCTCCACTTT
j_gene: TRBJ1-6
abundance: .
d_gene: .
v_gene: TRBV2

CDR3aa: CASSGYLGQGSSYEQYF
CDR3nt: TGTGCCAGCAGTGGCTACCTGGGACAGGGGAGCTCCTACGAGCAGTACTTC
j_gene: TRBJ2-7
abundance: .
d_gene: TRBD1
v_gene: TRBV6-1